This is a list of T cell receptor beta chains from one sample in a study of neurological immune-mediated disorders. TCRdb passed the 5' RACE reads through MiXCR, listing each CDR3 protein once. The sample gives 50,000 or so distinct CDR3 sequences, about a tenth of which show up once; around 21% is in the top ten. The sequencing input was PBMCs. These receptors were obtained from a woman in her 40s with HTLV-1-associated myelopathy (HAM/TSP). CDR3s include the opening cysteine and the closing phenylalanine or tryptophan. A D gene is named only where the DNA matches it firmly. Where a row states a size, it is once, few, many or the class of an expanded clone; other rows omit it.

J gene | V gene | clone size | D gene | CDR3 DNA | CDR3 protein
TRBJ2-1 | TRBV27 | . | TRBD1 | TGTGCCAGTAGTCCCCATAGACAGGGTGCACATGAGCAGTTCTTC | CASSPHRQGAHEQFF
TRBJ2-5 | TRBV5-1 | many | . | TGCGCCAGCAGCTTGGATGAGACCCAGTACTTC | CASSLDETQYF
TRBJ1-5 | TRBV4-1 | many | TRBD1 | TGCGCCAGCAGCCAAGTTGAAGGGGGCGGTCAGCCCCAGCATTTT | CASSQVEGGGQPQHF
TRBJ1-6 | TRBV29-1 | many | . | TGCAGCGCTTTAAGCTCCTATAATTCACCCCTCCACTTT | CSALSSYNSPLHF
TRBJ2-1 | TRBV5-1 | many | . | TGCGCCAGCAGCGGCCTGGGCGGGCGGGGTGATGAGAATGAGCAGTTCTTC | CASSGLGGRGDENEQFF
TRBJ2-3 | TRBV7-2 | . | . | TGTGCCAGCAGCAATTCAGATACGCAGTATTTT | CASSNSDTQYF
TRBJ1-2 | TRBV5-6 | many | TRBD1 | TGTGCCAGCAGCCGTTCTTTTGACAGGGACTATGGCTACACCTTC | CASSRSFDRDYGYTF
TRBJ2-7 | TRBV7-2 | many | . | TGTGCCAGCAGTCGCACAGGGCAGCACGAGCAGTACTTC | CASSRTGQHEQYF
TRBJ2-5 | TRBV5-1 | . | TRBD2 | TGCGCCAGCAGCATTCGGACTAGCGGGGGGGAAGAGACCCAGTACTTC | CASSIRTSGGEETQYF
TRBJ2-4 | TRBV12-3/TRBV12-4 | many | . | TGTGCCAGCAGTTTACGTTCGGGCGGAGCCAAAAACATTCAGTACTTC | CASSLRSGGAKNIQYF
TRBJ2-3 | TRBV2 | . | TRBD2 | TGTGCCAGCAGTGAATCAGGTGCGGGAGCGTATACGCAGTATTTT | CASSESGAGAYTQYF
TRBJ1-1 | TRBV29-1 | once | . | TGCAGCGTTGAAGATATACAGGGACCTGAAGCTTTCTTT | CSVEDIQGPEAFF
TRBJ2-3 | TRBV28 | many | TRBD1 | TGTGCCAGCAGTCCGGGGACAGGGGGCTGGTCAGATACGCAGTATTTT | CASSPGTGGWSDTQYF
TRBJ2-3 | TRBV12-3/TRBV12-4 | many | . | TGTGCCAGCAGTTTTGAGGGCACAGATACGCAGTATTTT | CASSFEGTDTQYF
TRBJ2-7 | TRBV20-1 | many | TRBD2 | TGCAGTGCTGGGGAGTCTAGCGGGGTTACGAGGGAGCAGTACTTC | CSAGESSGVTREQYF
TRBJ2-5 | TRBV4-2 | many | TRBD2 | TGTGCCAGCAGGGACGGGACTAGTGCCCAAGAGACCCAGTACTTC | CASRDGTSAQETQYF
TRBJ2-1 | TRBV9 | many | TRBD1 | TGTGCCAGCAGCCTCGGGACAGATGATGAGCAGTTCTTC | CASSLGTDDEQFF
TRBJ2-1 | TRBV9 | many | . | TGTGCCAGCAGCGTAGGCCCGGGCTATAATGAGCAGTTCTTC | CASSVGPGYNEQFF
TRBJ1-5 | TRBV3-1 | many | . | TGTGCCAGCAGCCAAGACTCAGCGGGCCAGCCCCAGCATTTT | CASSQDSAGQPQHF
TRBJ1-6 | TRBV30 | few | . | TGTGCCTGGAGTCTAGGGGGAGGTAATTCACCCCTCCACTTT | CAWSLGGGNSPLHF
TRBJ1-6 | TRBV7-2 | many | . | TGTGCCAGCAGCTTAGGGGGGCCTCTCCACTTT | CASSLGGPLHF
TRBJ2-2 | TRBV7-9 | once | . | TGTGCCAGCAGCTCAACATGGACAGTCACCACCGGGGAGCTGTTTTTT | CASSSTWTVTTGELFF
TRBJ2-3 | TRBV20-1 | many | TRBD2 | TGCAGTGCAGCCCCCCTTCGCGGGGGGGTTAGCACAGATACGCAGTATTTT | CSAAPLRGGVSTDTQYF
TRBJ1-2 | TRBV5-1 | many | . | TGCGCCAGCAGCTTGGATGAGGGGATCGGGGGCTACACCTTC | CASSLDEGIGGYTF
TRBJ1-5 | TRBV12-3/TRBV12-4 | many | . | TGTGCCAGCAGCCAAAGTCAGGGGCATTGGAATCAGCCCCAGCATTTT | CASSQSQGHWNQPQHF
TRBJ2-3 | TRBV11-1 | many | . | TGTGCCAGCAGCTTACTGGACGGACACGGGACAGATACGCAGTATTTT | CASSLLDGHGTDTQYF
TRBJ2-4 | TRBV4-1 | many | . | TGCGCCAGCAGCGCATCCCGGGGCGCGGACATTCAGTACTTC | CASSASRGADIQYF
TRBJ1-5 | TRBV6-2/TRBV6-3 | . | . | TGTGCCAGCAGGCCCTCCGGGGAGCCCCAGCATTTT | CASRPSGEPQHF
TRBJ2-5 | TRBV4-2 | many | . | TGTGCCAGCAGCCAAGAGGGCTCCTCGACCCAAGAGACCCAGTACTTC | CASSQEGSSTQETQYF
TRBJ2-1 | TRBV3-1 | . | . | TGTGTCAGCTCCTTCTACAATGAGCAATTCTTC | CVSSFYNEQFF
TRBJ2-7 | TRBV2 | many | TRBD1 | TGTGCCAGCAGATATAGGGCCGGGACAGGGGTCCCCTACGAGCAGTACTTC | CASRYRAGTGVPYEQYF
TRBJ1-6 | TRBV25-1 | many | . | TGTGCCAGCAGTGAGGGGCAGGGAGGAAATTCACCCCTCCACTTT | CASSEGQGGNSPLHF
TRBJ2-1 | TRBV4-1 | . | TRBD2 | TGCGACAGCAGCCAAGTCAGGGGACTAGCGGGGGGAAGGCAGCAGTTCTTC | CDSSQVRGLAGGRQQFF
TRBJ2-7 | TRBV5-1 | many | . | TGCGCCAGCAGCTTCCTTCCGCCGGGGGACGAGCAGTACTTC | CASSFLPPGDEQYF
TRBJ1-2 | TRBV29-1 | few | . | TGCAGCGTTGTGGACTTCGGAGGGGGCTACACCTTC | CSVVDFGGGYTF
TRBJ2-5 | TRBV5-1 | many | TRBD1 | TGCGCCAGCAGCTCAGGTTCCCCCCAGGGGGCCTACCAAGAGACCCAGTACTTC | CASSSGSPQGAYQETQYF
TRBJ2-1 | TRBV5-1 | many | TRBD1 | TGCGCCAGCAGCCTCTCTCCGGGACAGGGTTTTGAGCAGTTCTTC | CASSLSPGQGFEQFF
TRBJ2-1 | TRBV9 | few | TRBD2 | TGTGCCAGCAGCGTTTTTAGCGGGGGGACCTACAATGAGCAGTTCTTC | CASSVFSGGTYNEQFF
TRBJ2-4 | TRBV7-8 | . | TRBD1 | TGTGCCAGCAGCTTTCAGACAGGGGAAACCCTTAGCCAAAACATTCAGTACTTC | CASSFQTGETLSQNIQYF
TRBJ2-2 | TRBV4-1 | many | . | TGCGCCAGCAGCCAAGAGAGGACTCCTAACACCGGGGAGCTGTTTTTT | CASSQERTPNTGELFF
TRBJ2-5 | TRBV3-1 | many | . | TGTGCCAGCAGCCAGGGGGTCGTCGAGGGGCCCTGGGAGACCCAGTACTTC | CASSQGVVEGPWETQYF
TRBJ1-1 | TRBV12-3/TRBV12-4 | many | . | TGTGCCAGCAGTTTATCGGTGGGGACTGAAGCTTTCTTT | CASSLSVGTEAFF
TRBJ1-6 | TRBV29-1 | many | . | TGCAGCGTTGGCGAGCAACAGGGACGGGATTCACCCCTCCACTTT | CSVGEQQGRDSPLHF
TRBJ2-3 | TRBV2 | . | . | TGTGCCAGCAGGCGCGATAGTAGCGTGAGGAGCACAGATACGCAGTATTTT | CASRRDSSVRSTDTQYF
TRBJ2-3 | TRBV28 | many | TRBD2 | TGTGCCAGCAGTTTATGGACTAGCGGGGGGAAGATGGGGTGCTCATTT | CASSLWTSGGKMGCSF
TRBJ2-3 | TRBV5-1 | many | . | TGCGCCAGCAGCCGTGCGGAGGGGGCCGCAGATACGCAGTATTTT | CASSRAEGAADTQYF
TRBJ1-3 | TRBV12-3/TRBV12-4 | medium-sized | TRBD1 | TGTGTCAGCAGTTCCGCCGGGACAGGACCCTCGTGGGGAAACACCATATATTTT | CVSSSAGTGPSWGNTIYF
TRBJ2-1 | TRBV19 | . | TRBD2 | TGTGCCAGCCGGCTAGCGGGAATGTACAATGAGCAGTTCTTC | CASRLAGMYNEQFF
TRBJ2-7 | TRBV5-6 | many | TRBD1 | TGTGCCAGCAGGACAGGGAGCTCCTACGAGCAGTACTTC | CASRTGSSYEQYF
TRBJ1-6 | TRBV10-3 | many | . | TGTGCCACCCGGGACACACTTAATTCACCCCTCCACTTT | CATRDTLNSPLHF
TRBJ1-4 | TRBV12-3/TRBV12-4 | many | . | TGTGCCAGCAGTTCTTCAGTTGAAAAACTGTTTTTT | CASSSSVEKLFF